The rows below give T cell receptor beta chains drawn from one sample of a study of blood T cell repertoires in COVID-19. Only in-frame clones appear in the TCRdb table, and some are missing; sequencing was by immunoSEQ multiplex PCR. The sample has 30,000 to 45,000 clones; over 60% are singletons. Source material: peripheral blood. The origin of the receptors is a man aged 55-75 years with active COVID-19. Each CDR3 is given with its conserved first and last residue. A D gene is named only where the DNA matches it firmly. Clone size, where shown, is once, few, many, or a class for clones that have expanded.

>few|TRBV19|TRBJ1-6|TRBD1
CASSNQQGAKGGALHF
TGTGCCAGTAGTAACCAACAGGGGGCCAAAGGAGGAGCCCTCCACTTT
>once|TRBV6-2/TRBV6-3|TRBJ2-7|TRBD2
CASSRPGLAGVTQYF
TGTGCCAGCAGTCGACCGGGACTAGCGGGGGTAACGCAGTACTTC
>.|TRBV30|TRBJ1-1|.
CAWTLGGPNTEAFF
TGTGCCTGGACCCTTGGGGGCCCTAACACTGAAGCTTTCTTT
>.|TRBV4-1|TRBJ1-6|TRBD1
CASSQSPVRQGNSPLHF
TGCGCCAGCAGCCAATCCCCCGTCAGACAGGGGAATTCACCCCTCCACTTT
>few|TRBV13|TRBJ2-3|TRBD1
CASSWTGADTQYF
TGTGCCAGCAGCTGGACAGGGGCAGATACGCAGTATTTT
>.|TRBV2|TRBJ1-6|TRBD1
CASGLSGQANSPLHF
TGTGCCAGCGGACTGTCGGGACAGGCGAATTCACCCCTCCACTTT
>.|TRBV11-2|TRBJ1-2|TRBD1
CASGEEGGVYGYTF
TGTGCCAGCGGGGAGGAAGGGGGCGTCTATGGCTACACCTTC
>few|TRBV4-3|TRBJ2-3|.
CASSHPGRSGDTQYF
TGCGCCAGCAGCCATCCCGGGAGATCGGGAGATACGCAGTATTTT
>.|TRBV28|TRBJ1-5|TRBD1
CASNPRPGQGYQPQHF
TGTGCCAGCAACCCTCGACCGGGACAGGGCTATCAGCCCCAGCATTTT
>.|TRBV5-4|TRBJ2-3|TRBD2
CASRQFWAGGRTDTQYF
TGTGCCAGCCGCCAATTTTGGGCGGGGGGGCGCACAGATACGCAGTATTTT
>.|TRBV4-3|TRBJ1-2|.
CASSQIYRDTYGYTF
TGCGCCAGCAGCCAAATATACAGGGACACCTATGGCTACACCTTC
>.|TRBV19|TRBJ2-3|TRBD1
CASSTTGVPDTQYF
TGTGCCAGTAGTACGACAGGGGTTCCAGATACGCAGTATTTT
>.|TRBV21-1|TRBJ2-4|.
CASSNMAQDRTKNIQYF
TGTGCCAGCAGCAATATGGCTCAGGACAGGACCAAAAACATTCAGTACTTC
>.|TRBV28|TRBJ1-6|.
CASSAWEGVSPLHF
TGTGCCAGCAGCGCTTGGGAAGGGGTTTCACCCCTCCACTTT
>few|TRBV5-4|TRBJ2-5|.
CASSPGPSGVRETQYF
TGTGCCAGCAGCCCGGGTCCCTCCGGGGTAAGGGAGACCCAGTACTTC
>few|TRBV6-5|TRBJ1-2|TRBD1
CASSIYRGPLDGYTF
TGTGCCAGCAGTATCTACAGGGGGCCCCTGGATGGCTACACCTTC
>.|TRBV11-2|TRBJ1-1|.
CASSSQGNTEAFF
TGTGCCAGCAGCTCGCAGGGGAACACTGAAGCTTTCTTT
>.|TRBV4-1|TRBJ2-1|TRBD2
CASSQVLAGISYNEQFF
TGCGCCAGCAGCCAGGTATTAGCGGGAATCTCCTACAATGAGCAGTTCTTC
>.|TRBV3-1/TRBV3-2|TRBJ1-5|.
CASSQGEGSFNQPQHF
TGTGCCAGCAGCCAAGGGGAGGGGTCATTTAATCAGCCCCAGCATTTT
>.|TRBV6-1|TRBJ1-2|.
CASSERKPRYGYTF
TGTGCCAGCAGTGAACGCAAACCGCGCTATGGCTACACCTTC
>.|TRBV11-2|TRBJ2-5|.
CASSADYGTQYF
TGTGCCAGCAGCGCCGACTACGGGACCCAGTACTTC
>.|TRBV7-9|TRBJ1-2|.
CASSLDDWTAAPTYGYTF
TGTGCCAGCAGCTTAGATGACTGGACAGCCGCACCGACCTATGGCTACACCTTC
>few|TRBV3-1/TRBV3-2|TRBJ1-3|TRBD1
CASSQTGFSGNTIYF
TGTGCCAGCAGCCAGACAGGGTTTTCTGGAAACACCATATATTTT
>.|TRBV15|TRBJ2-5|TRBD2
CATSISLAGETQYF
TGTGCCACCAGCATAAGCCTAGCGGGAGAGACCCAGTACTTC
>.|TRBV4-3|TRBJ2-1|.
CASSQFNTQSSYNEQFF
TGCGCCAGCAGCCAATTCAACACACAAAGCTCCTACAATGAGCAGTTCTTC
>.|TRBV5-1|TRBJ1-1|.
CASSLRTQNTEAFF
TGCGCCAGCAGCTTACGTACACAGAACACTGAAGCTTTCTTT
>.|TRBV5-6|TRBJ1-5|.
CASSLGGGASNQPQHF
TGTGCCAGCAGCTTGGGGGGAGGGGCTAGCAATCAGCCCCAGCATTTT
>.|TRBV19|TRBJ2-7|TRBD2
CASSIGSSGSSYEQYF
TGTGCCAGTAGTATTGGGTCTAGCGGGAGCTCCTACGAGCAGTACTTC
>.|TRBV7-8|TRBJ2-1|.
CASSLDRVHEQFF
TGTGCCAGCAGCTTAGACAGGGTACATGAGCAGTTCTTC
>.|TRBV10-3|TRBJ2-3|.
CATGQAFGTQYF
TGTGCCACCGGACAAGCCTTTGGTACGCAGTATTTT
>.|TRBV5-1|TRBJ1-2|.
CASSLQGDGYTF
TGCGCCAGCAGCTTACAGGGTGATGGCTACACCTTC
>.|TRBV29-1|TRBJ2-7|TRBD1
CSSEPGQDSYEQYF
TGCAGCTCAGAACCGGGACAGGACTCCTACGAGCAGTACTTC
>.|TRBV5-5|TRBJ2-1|.
CASSLGAGNSYNEQFF
TGTGCCAGCAGCTTGGGGGCGGGAAACTCCTACAATGAGCAGTTCTTC
>.|TRBV27|TRBJ2-7|.
CASSSVQGWGNEQYF
TGTGCCAGCAGTTCGGTACAGGGATGGGGCAACGAGCAGTACTTC
>.|TRBV11-2|TRBJ2-3|TRBD2
CASSQAGADTQYF
TGTGCCAGCAGCCAGGCGGGAGCAGATACGCAGTATTTT
>few|TRBV19|TRBJ2-7|TRBD1
CASSPSGGNEQYF
TGTGCCAGTAGTCCCTCAGGGGGCAACGAGCAGTACTTC
>.|TRBV30|TRBJ2-5|TRBD2
CAWSVGRAGGGETQYF
TGTGCCTGGAGTGTAGGTCGGGCGGGAGGGGGAGAGACCCAGTACTTC
>.|TRBV3-1/TRBV3-2|TRBJ1-1|.
CASSQVGRNTEAFF
TGTGCCAGCAGCCAAGTAGGGAGAAACACTGAAGCTTTCTTT
>.|TRBV7-9|TRBJ1-1|TRBD1
CASSRSGGNTEAFF
TGTGCCAGCAGCAGGTCAGGGGGAAACACTGAAGCTTTCTTT
>.|TRBV3-1/TRBV3-2|TRBJ2-5|.
CASTSQGPEAQYF
TGTGCCAGCACCAGCCAAGGTCCGGAGGCCCAGTACTTC
>.|TRBV9|TRBJ2-7|.
CASSVGDTYSYEQYF
TGTGCCAGCAGCGTAGGGGACACTTACTCCTACGAGCAGTACTTC
>.|TRBV6-5|TRBJ2-1|TRBD2
CASCRDYYNEQFF
TGTGCCAGCTGCCGGGACTACTACAATGAGCAGTTCTTC
>few|TRBV18|TRBJ2-2|TRBD1
CASSPQGAGTGELFF
TGTGCCAGCTCACCACAGGGGGCAGGCACCGGGGAGCTGTTTTTT
>.|TRBV30|TRBJ2-3|TRBD1
CAWTSGTGGTDTQYF
TGTGCCTGGACCTCGGGGACAGGGGGCACAGATACGCAGTATTTT